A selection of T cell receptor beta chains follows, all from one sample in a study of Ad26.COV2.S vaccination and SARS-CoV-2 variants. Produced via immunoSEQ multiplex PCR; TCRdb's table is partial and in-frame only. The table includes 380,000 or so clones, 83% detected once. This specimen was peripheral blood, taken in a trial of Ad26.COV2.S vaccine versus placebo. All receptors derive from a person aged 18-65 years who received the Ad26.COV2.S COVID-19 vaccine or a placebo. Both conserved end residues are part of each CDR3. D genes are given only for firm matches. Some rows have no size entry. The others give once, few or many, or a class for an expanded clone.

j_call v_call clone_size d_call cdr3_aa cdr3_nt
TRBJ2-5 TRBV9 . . CASSVGGLKKTQYF TGTGCCAGCAGCGTAGGAGGGCTCAAGAAGACCCAGTACTTC
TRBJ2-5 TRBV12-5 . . CASGLVGAETQYF TGTGCTAGTGGTTTGGTAGGTGCAGAGACCCAGTACTTC
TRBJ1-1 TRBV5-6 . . CASSLGYAAFF TGTGCCAGCAGCTTGGGGTATGCAGCTTTCTTT
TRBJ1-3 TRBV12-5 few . CASGQIQGNTIYF TGTGCTAGTGGTCAGATCCAGGGAAACACCATATATTTT
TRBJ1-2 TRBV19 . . CASSTRPGGPNFLNYGYTF TGTGCCAGTAGTACTCGACCCGGGGGACCCAACTTTTTGAACTATGGCTACACCTTC
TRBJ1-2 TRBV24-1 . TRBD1 CATSDGDRLYGYTF TGTGCCACCAGTGACGGGGACAGACTCTATGGCTACACCTTC
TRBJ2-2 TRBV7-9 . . CASSPSVGGTGELFF TGTGCCAGCAGTCCATCGGTGGGAGGCACCGGGGAGCTGTTTTTT
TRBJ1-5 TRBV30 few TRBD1 CAWSVKTWTGRSQPQHF TGTGCCTGGAGTGTCAAAACATGGACAGGGAGGTCTCAGCCCCAGCATTTT
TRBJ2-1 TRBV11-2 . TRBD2 CASSRGGSSYNEQFF TGTGCCAGCAGCCGCGGGGGAAGCTCCTACAATGAGCAGTTCTTC
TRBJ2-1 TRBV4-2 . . CASSQERGSHNEQFF TGTGCCAGCAGCCAAGAACGGGGAAGCCACAATGAGCAGTTCTTC
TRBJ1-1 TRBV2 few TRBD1 CASSTRQGFTEAFF TGTGCCAGCAGTACCCGACAGGGTTTCACTGAAGCTTTCTTT
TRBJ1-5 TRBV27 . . CASRLGQSNQPQHF TGTGCCAGCAGATTGGGACAAAGCAATCAGCCCCAGCATTTT
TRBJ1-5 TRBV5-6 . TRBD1 CASSQTGGGSNQPQHF TGTGCCAGCAGCCAGACAGGGGGCGGGAGCAATCAGCCCCAGCATTTT
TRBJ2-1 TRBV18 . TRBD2 CASSPAGLAGGLGNEQFF TGTGCCAGCTCACCCGCCGGACTAGCGGGAGGGCTGGGCAATGAGCAGTTCTTC
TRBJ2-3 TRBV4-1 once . CASSHPDGDTQYF TGCGCCAGCAGCCACCCGGACGGAGATACGCAGTATTTT
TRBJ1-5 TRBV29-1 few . CSVEDPGSPGRIHF TGCAGCGTTGAAGATCCGGGCTCTCCGGGACGGATCCATTTT
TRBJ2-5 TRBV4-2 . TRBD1 CASSQTPQGRETQYF TGTGCCAGCAGCCAAACTCCACAGGGGCGGGAGACCCAGTACTTC
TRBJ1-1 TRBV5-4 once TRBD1 CASSFRGGNTEAFF TGTGCCAGCAGCTTCCGAGGGGGCAACACTGAAGCTTTCTTT
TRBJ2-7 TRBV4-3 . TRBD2 CASSQLAGVTYEQYF TGCGCCAGCAGCCAACTAGCGGGGGTTACCTACGAGCAGTACTTC
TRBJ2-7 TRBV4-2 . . CASSQVEGGAYEQYF TGTGCCAGCAGCCAAGTTGAGGGAGGTGCCTACGAGCAGTACTTC
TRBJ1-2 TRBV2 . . CASSVARPQLF TGTGCCAGCAGTGTGGCTAGGCCGCAACTCTTC
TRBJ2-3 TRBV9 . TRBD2 CASSVLAGGINTQYF TGTGCCAGCAGCGTTTTAGCGGGGGGGATAAATACGCAGTATTTT
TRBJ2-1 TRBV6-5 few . CASTQTNPSYNEQFF TGTGCCAGCACTCAAACCAATCCCTCCTACAATGAGCAGTTCTTC
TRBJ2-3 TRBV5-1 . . CASSLSQGRTDTQYF TGCGCCAGCAGCTTGAGCCAGGGCCGCACAGATACGCAGTATTTT
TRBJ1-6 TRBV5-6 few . CASSPTGDYYSPLHF TGTGCCAGCAGCCCCACCGGGGACTACTACTCGCCCCTCCACTTT
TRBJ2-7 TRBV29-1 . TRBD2 CSGSGTSVREQYF TGCAGCGGCTCCGGGACTAGTGTTCGCGAGCAGTACTTC
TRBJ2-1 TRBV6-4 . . CASSEQRSYNEQFF TGTGCCAGCAGTGAGCAGAGGTCCTACAATGAGCAGTTCTTC